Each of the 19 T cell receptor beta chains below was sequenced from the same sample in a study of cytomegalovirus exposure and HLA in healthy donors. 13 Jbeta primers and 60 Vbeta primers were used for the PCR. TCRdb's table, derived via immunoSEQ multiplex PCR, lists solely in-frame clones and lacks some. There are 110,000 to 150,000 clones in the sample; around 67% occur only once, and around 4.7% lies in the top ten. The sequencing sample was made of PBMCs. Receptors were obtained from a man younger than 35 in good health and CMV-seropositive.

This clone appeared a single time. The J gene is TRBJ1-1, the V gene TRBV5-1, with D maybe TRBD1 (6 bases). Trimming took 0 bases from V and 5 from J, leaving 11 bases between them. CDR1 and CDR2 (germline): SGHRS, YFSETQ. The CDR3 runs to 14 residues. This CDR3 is CASSLGQDITEAFF. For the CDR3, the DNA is TGCGCCAGCAGCTTGGGACAGGATATTACTGAAGCTTTCTTT.

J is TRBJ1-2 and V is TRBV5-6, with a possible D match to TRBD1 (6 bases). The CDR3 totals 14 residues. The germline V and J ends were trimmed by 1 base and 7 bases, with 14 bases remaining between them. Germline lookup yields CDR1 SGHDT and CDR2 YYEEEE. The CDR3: CASSLPSGEIGYTF. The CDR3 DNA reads TGTGCCAGCAGCTTGCCATCAGGGGAGATTGGCTACACCTTC.

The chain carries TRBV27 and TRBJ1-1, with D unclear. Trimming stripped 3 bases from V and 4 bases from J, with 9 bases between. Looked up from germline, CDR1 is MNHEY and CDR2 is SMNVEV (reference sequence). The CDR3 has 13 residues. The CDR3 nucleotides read TGTGCCAGCAGTTTTGCGGAACCCACTGAAGCTTTCTTT. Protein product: CASSFAEPTEAFF.

CDR3 protein: CSVERPRDTEAFF. CDR3 bases: TGCAGCGTTGAGAGACCCCGGGACACTGAAGCTTTCTTT. The rearrangement joins TRBV29-1 to TRBJ1-1; D unresolved. Germline V gives CDR1 SQVTM, CDR2 ANQGSEA. With 3 bases removed from V and 3 bases from J, the gap between germline ends came to 11 bases. The CDR3 runs 13 residues.

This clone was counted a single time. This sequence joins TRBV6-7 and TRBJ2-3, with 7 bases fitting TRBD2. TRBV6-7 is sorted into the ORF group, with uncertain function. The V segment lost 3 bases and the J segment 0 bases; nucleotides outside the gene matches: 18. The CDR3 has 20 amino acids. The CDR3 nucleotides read TGTGCCAGCAGTTATTTCGAACGGCCCCTAGCGGAGGTAAGCACAGATACGCAGTATTTT. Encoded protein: CASSYFERPLAEVSTDTQYF.

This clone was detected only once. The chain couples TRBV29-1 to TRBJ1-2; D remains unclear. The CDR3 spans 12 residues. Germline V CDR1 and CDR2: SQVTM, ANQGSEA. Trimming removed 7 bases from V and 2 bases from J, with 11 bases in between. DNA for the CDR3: TGCAGCGCGAGGGATGTGAACTATGGCTACACCTTC. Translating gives CSARDVNYGYTF. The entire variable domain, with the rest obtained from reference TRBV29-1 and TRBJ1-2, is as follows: SAVISQKPSRDICQRGTSLTIQCQVDSQVTMMFWYRQQPGQSLTLIATANQGSEATYESGFVIDKFPISRPNLTFSTLTVSNMSPEDSSIYLCSARDVNYGYTFGSGTRLTVV.

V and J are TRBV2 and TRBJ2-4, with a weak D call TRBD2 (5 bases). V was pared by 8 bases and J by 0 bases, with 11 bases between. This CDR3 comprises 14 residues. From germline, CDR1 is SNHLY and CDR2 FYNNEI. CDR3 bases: TGTGCCAGCCGAGGGATTTTAGCCAAAAACATTCAGTACTTC. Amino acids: CASRGILAKNIQYF.

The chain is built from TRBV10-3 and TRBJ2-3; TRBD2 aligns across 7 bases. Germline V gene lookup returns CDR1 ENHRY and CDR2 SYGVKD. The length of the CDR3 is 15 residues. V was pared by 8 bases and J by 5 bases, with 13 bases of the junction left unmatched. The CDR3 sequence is CAIGRGPLLEDTQYF. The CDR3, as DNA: TGTGCCATCGGGAGGGGTCCCCTATTGGAAGATACGCAGTATTTT.

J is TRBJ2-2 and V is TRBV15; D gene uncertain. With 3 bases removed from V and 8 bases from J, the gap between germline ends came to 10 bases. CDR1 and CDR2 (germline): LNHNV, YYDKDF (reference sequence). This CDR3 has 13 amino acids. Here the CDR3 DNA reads TGTGCCACCAGCAGGGCGGAAGTGGGGGAGCTGTTTTTT. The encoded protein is CATSRAEVGELFF.

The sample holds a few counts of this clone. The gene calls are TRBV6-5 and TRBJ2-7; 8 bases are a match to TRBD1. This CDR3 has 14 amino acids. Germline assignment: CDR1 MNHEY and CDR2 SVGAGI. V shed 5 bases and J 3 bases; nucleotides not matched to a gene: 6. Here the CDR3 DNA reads TGTGCCAGCAGTGACGACAGGGGCGGCTACGAGCAGTACTTC. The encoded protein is CASSDDRGGYEQYF.

CDR3 sequence reads: CSVEGAGTDTQYF. The CDR3 nucleotides read TGCAGCGTTGAAGGGGCAGGGACAGATACGCAGTATTTT. The chain links TRBV29-1 to TRBJ2-3; D possibly corresponds to TRBD1 (5 bases). Germline CDR1 and CDR2: SQVTM and ANQGSEA. With 1 base removed from V and 3 bases from J, the gap between germline ends came to 8 bases. The CDR3 has 13 residues.

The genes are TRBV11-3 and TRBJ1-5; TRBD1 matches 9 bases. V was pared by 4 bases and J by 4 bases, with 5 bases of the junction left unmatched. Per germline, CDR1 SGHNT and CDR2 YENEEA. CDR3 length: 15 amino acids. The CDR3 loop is CASSSTGGGNQPQHF. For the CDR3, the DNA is TGTGCCAGCAGCTCCACAGGGGGCGGTAATCAGCCCCAGCATTTT.

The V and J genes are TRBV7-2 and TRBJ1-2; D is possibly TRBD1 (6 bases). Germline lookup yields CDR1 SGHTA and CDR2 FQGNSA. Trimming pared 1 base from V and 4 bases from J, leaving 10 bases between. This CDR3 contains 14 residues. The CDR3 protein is CASSLGGLVYGYTF. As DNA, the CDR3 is TGTGCCAGCAGCTTAGGGGGGCTCGTCTATGGCTACACCTTC.

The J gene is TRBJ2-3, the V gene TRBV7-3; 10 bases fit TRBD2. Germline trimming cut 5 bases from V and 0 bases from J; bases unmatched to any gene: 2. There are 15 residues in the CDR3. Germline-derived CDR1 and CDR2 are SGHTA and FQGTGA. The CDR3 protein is CASSRTSGSTDTQYF. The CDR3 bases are TGTGCCAGCAGCCGGACTAGCGGCAGCACAGATACGCAGTATTTT.

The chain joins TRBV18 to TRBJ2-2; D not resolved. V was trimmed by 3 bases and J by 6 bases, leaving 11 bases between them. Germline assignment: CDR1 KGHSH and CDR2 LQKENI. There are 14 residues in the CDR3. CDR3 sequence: CASSPTLTPGELFF. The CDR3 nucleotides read TGTGCCAGCTCACCGACACTGACCCCCGGGGAGCTGTTTTTT.

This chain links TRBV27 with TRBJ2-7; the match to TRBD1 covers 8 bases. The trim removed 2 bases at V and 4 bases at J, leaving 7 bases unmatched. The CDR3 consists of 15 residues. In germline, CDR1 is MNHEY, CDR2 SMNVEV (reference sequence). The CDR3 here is CASSLQDRGSYEQYF. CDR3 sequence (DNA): TGTGCCAGCAGTTTACAAGACAGGGGATCATACGAGCAGTACTTC.

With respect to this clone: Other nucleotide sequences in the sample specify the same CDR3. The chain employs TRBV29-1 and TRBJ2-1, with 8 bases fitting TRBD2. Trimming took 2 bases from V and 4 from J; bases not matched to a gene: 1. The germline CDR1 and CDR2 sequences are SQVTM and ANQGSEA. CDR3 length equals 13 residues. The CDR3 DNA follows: TGCAGCGTTGAAACGGGGGGGTACAATGAGCAGTTCTTC. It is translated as CSVETGGYNEQFF.

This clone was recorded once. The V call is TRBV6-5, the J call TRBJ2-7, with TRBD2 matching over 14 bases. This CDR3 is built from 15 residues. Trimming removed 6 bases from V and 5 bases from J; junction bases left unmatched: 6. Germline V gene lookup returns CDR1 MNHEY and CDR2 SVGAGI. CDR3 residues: CASSRGTSGRNEQYF. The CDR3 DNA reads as TGTGCCAGCAGCAGGGGGACTAGCGGGAGAAACGAGCAGTACTTC.

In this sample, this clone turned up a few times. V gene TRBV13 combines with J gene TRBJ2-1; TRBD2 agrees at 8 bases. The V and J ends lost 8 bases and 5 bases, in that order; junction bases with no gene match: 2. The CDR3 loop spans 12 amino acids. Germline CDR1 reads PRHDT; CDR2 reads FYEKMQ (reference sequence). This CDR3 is CASAGGDNEQFF. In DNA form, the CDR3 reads TGTGCCAGCGCCGGGGGGGACAATGAGCAGTTCTTC.